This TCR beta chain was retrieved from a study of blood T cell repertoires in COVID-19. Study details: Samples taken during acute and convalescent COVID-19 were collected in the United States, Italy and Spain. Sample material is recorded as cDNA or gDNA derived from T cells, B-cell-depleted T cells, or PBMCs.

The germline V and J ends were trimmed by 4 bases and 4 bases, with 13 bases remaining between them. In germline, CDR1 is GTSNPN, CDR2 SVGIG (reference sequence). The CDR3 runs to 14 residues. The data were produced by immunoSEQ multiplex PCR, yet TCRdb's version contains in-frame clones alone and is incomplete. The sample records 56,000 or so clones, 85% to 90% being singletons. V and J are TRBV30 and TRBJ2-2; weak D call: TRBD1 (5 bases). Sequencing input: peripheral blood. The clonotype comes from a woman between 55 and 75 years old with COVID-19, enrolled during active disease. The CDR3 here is CAWTRQGSTGELFF. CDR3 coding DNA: TGTGCCTGGACCCGGCAGGGTTCCACCGGGGAGCTGTTTTTT.